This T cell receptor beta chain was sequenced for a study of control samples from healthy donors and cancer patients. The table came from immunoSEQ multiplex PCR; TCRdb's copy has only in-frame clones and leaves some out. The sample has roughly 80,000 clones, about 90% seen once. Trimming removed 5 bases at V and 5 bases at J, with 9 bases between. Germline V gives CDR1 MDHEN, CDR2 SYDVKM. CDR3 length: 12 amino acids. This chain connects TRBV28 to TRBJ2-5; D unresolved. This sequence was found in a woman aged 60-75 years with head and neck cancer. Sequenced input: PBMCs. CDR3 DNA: TGTGCCAGCAGTACCCCGGTTGAGACCCAGTACTTC. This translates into CASSTPVETQYF.